Listed below are T cell receptor beta chains from one sample, sequenced in a study of blood T cell repertoires in COVID-19. Assay used: immunoSEQ multiplex PCR; TCRdb lists only in-frame clones, some missing. The table includes about 310,000 clones, roughly 86% detected once. The source material was PBMCs or T cells enriched from blood (not recorded which). These receptors came from a woman in her twenties or thirties who had recovered from COVID-19. CDR3s include the opening cysteine and the closing phenylalanine or tryptophan. A D gene is named only where the DNA matches it firmly. Where a row states a size, it is once, few, many or the class of an expanded clone; other rows omit it.

TRBJ2-3,-,-,15,TRBV19,CASSMGGWATDTQYF,TGTGCCAGTAGTATGGGCGGGTGGGCTACAGATACGCAGTATTTT
TRBJ2-7,TRBD1,-,18,TRBV5-6,CASSLSVRRDRNTYEQYF,TGTGCCAGCAGCTTATCGGTTCGTAGGGACAGGAATACCTACGAGCAGTACTTC
TRBJ2-7,-,-,15,TRBV11-2,CASSLDLGRGGEQYF,TGTGCCAGCAGCTTAGATCTTGGCAGGGGTGGCGAGCAGTACTTC
TRBJ2-1,TRBD2,-,16,TRBV3-1/TRBV3-2,CASSQDGGLAVGEQFF,TGTGCCAGCAGCCAAGACGGGGGACTAGCGGTCGGTGAGCAGTTCTTC
TRBJ2-3,TRBD1,-,14,TRBV7-9,CAIRGGLSTDTQYF,TGTGCCATTAGAGGGGGCCTGAGCACAGATACGCAGTATTTT
TRBJ1-1,-,-,13,TRBV14,CASGKTVNTEAFF,TGTGCCAGTGGTAAGACAGTAAACACTGAAGCTTTCTTT
TRBJ2-1,-,-,13,TRBV11-1,CASSALRDNEQFF,TGTGCCAGCAGCGCCCTCCGGGACAACGAGCAGTTCTTC
TRBJ2-5,TRBD2,-,16,TRBV28,CASRQGLAGAFETQYF,TGTGCCAGCAGGCAGGGACTAGCGGGAGCTTTTGAGACCCAGTACTTC
TRBJ1-2,TRBD1,-,17,TRBV28,CASSGYYWDSPNYGYTF,TGTGCCAGCAGTGGCTACTACTGGGACAGTCCTAACTATGGCTACACCTTC
TRBJ2-1,-,-,15,TRBV11-3,CASSLVSAGENEQFF,TGTGCCAGCAGCTTAGTTTCGGCAGGGGAAAATGAGCAGTTCTTC
TRBJ2-7,-,-,13,TRBV6-2/TRBV6-3,CASSWGLYYEQYF,TGTGCCAGCAGTTGGGGACTCTATTACGAGCAGTACTTC
TRBJ1-2,TRBD1,once,15,TRBV28,CASSSPGQVKGGYTF,TGTGCCAGCAGTTCCCCGGGACAGGTTAAAGGAGGCTACACCTTC
TRBJ1-3,-,once,12,TRBV7-8,CASSPSGNTIYF,TGTGCCAGCAGCCCATCTGGAAACACCATATATTTT
TRBJ1-1,TRBD1,once,15,TRBV6-5,CASSPSRDRARGAFF,TGTGCCAGCAGCCCGTCCCGGGACAGGGCCCGGGGAGCTTTCTTT
TRBJ1-5,-,-,15,TRBV7-6,CASSLGQDSHQPQHF,TGTGCCAGCAGCTTAGGACAGGACTCCCATCAGCCCCAGCATTTT
TRBJ2-7,TRBD1,-,13,TRBV19,CASSMGQTYEQYF,TGTGCCAGTAGTATGGGACAGACCTACGAGCAGTACTTC
TRBJ1-2,TRBD1,once,12,TRBV6-5,CASSPTGDGYTF,TGTGCCAGCAGTCCCACAGGGGATGGCTACACCTTC
TRBJ2-7,-,-,15,TRBV29-1,CSVARGGTDIYEQYF,TGCAGCGTTGCTAGAGGGGGGACAGACATATACGAGCAGTACTTC
TRBJ2-7,-,-,14,TRBV5-6,CASSLDSPNYEQYF,TGTGCCAGCAGCTTGGACAGCCCTAACTACGAGCAGTACTTC
TRBJ1-2,TRBD1,-,14,TRBV5-1,CASSITGVGYGYTF,TGCGCCAGCAGCATTACAGGGGTTGGATATGGCTACACCTTC
TRBJ1-2,-,-,15,TRBV30,CAWSGPGTTNYGYTF,TGTGCCTGGAGTGGACCCGGGACAACTAACTATGGCTACACCTTC
TRBJ1-1,-,-,14,TRBV6-5,CASSYGNVNTEAFF,TGTGCCAGCAGTTACGGCAACGTGAACACTGAAGCTTTCTTT
TRBJ1-2,-,-,15,TRBV19,CASSFPTVINYGYTF,TGTGCCAGTAGTTTCCCGACAGTCATCAACTATGGCTACACCTTC
TRBJ1-2,-,-,14,TRBV4-1,CASSLQGSHGGYTF,TGCGCCAGCAGCCTACAGGGTTCTCATGGTGGCTACACCTTC
TRBJ2-7,-,-,15,TRBV27,CASIQIYEGGYEQYF,TGTGCCAGCATCCAAATTTACGAAGGGGGTTACGAGCAGTACTTC
TRBJ1-2,-,-,15,TRBV4-3,CASSQDHSGNYGYTF,TGCGCCAGCAGCCAAGATCATTCGGGGAACTATGGCTACACCTTC
TRBJ1-3,-,once,18,TRBV5-1,CASSLADGLSGSGNTIYF,TGCGCCAGCAGCTTGGCCGACGGACTATCTGGCTCTGGAAACACCATATATTTT
TRBJ2-7,TRBD2,-,15,TRBV3-1/TRBV3-2,CASSQDMTSGSEQYF,TGTGCCAGCAGCCAAGATATGACTAGCGGGAGTGAGCAGTACTTC
TRBJ2-1,-,-,16,TRBV10-2,CASSESTFITTGEQFF,TGCGCCAGCAGTGAGTCGACTTTCATAACGACGGGAGAGCAGTTCTTC
TRBJ2-5,-,-,15,TRBV5-1,CASSSEDRRVETQYF,TGCGCCAGCAGCTCCGAAGACAGAAGGGTAGAGACCCAGTACTTC
TRBJ2-3,TRBD1,-,15,TRBV28,CASSFTGDSSDTQYF,TGTGCCAGCAGTTTTACAGGGGACAGTTCAGATACGCAGTATTTT
TRBJ2-1,-,-,12,TRBV12-3/TRBV12-4,CASSLGGNEQFF,TGTGCCAGCAGTTTGGGCGGGAATGAGCAGTTCTTC
TRBJ2-7,TRBD2,-,15,TRBV4-2,CASSPTLAGVYEQYF,TGTGCCAGCAGCCCCACCCTAGCGGGAGTTTACGAGCAGTACTTC
TRBJ1-4,-,-,16,TRBV7-9,CASSGSRRFKEEKLFF,TGTGCCAGCAGCGGCAGTCGGAGGTTCAAGGAGGAAAAACTGTTTTTT
TRBJ1-2,TRBD1,once,15,TRBV27,CASSLKPGQEYGYTF,TGTGCCAGCAGTTTAAAGCCGGGACAGGAGTATGGCTACACCTTC
TRBJ2-7,TRBD1,-,13,TRBV6-5,CASKRDRNYEQYF,TGTGCCAGTAAGAGGGACAGGAATTACGAGCAGTACTTC
TRBJ2-2,-,-,18,TRBV7-6,CASSLMGPNWGDTGELFF,TGTGCCAGCAGCTTAATGGGGCCTAATTGGGGTGACACCGGGGAGCTGTTTTTT
TRBJ2-7,-,-,14,TRBV15,CATRPTRGDYEQYF,TGTGCCACCAGACCGACCAGGGGAGACTACGAGCAGTACTTC
TRBJ2-5,TRBD2,-,18,TRBV28,CASSLLGTSGRWWETQYF,TGTGCCAGCAGTTTACTCGGGACTAGCGGGAGGTGGTGGGAGACCCAGTACTTC
TRBJ2-5,-,-,13,TRBV12-3/TRBV12-4,CASSHRDSETQYF,TGTGCCAGCAGTCACAGGGATTCGGAGACCCAGTACTTC
TRBJ1-2,-,-,16,TRBV23-1,CASRKKERLPFYGYTF,TGCGCCAGCAGGAAAAAGGAGAGGCTTCCGTTTTATGGCTACACCTTC
TRBJ2-7,-,-,14,TRBV30,CAWSVGPGSYEQYF,TGTGCCTGGAGTGTAGGGCCTGGGAGCTACGAGCAGTACTTC
TRBJ2-6,-,-,17,TRBV14,CASRQEGGLSGANVLTF,TGTGCCAGCAGACAGGAAGGGGGTCTCTCTGGGGCCAACGTCCTGACTTTC
TRBJ2-6,-,-,15,TRBV19,CASSIMGSGANVLTF,TGTGCCAGTAGTATAATGGGGAGTGGGGCCAACGTCCTGACTTTC
TRBJ2-2,TRBD1,-,15,TRBV2,CANRDRAFNTGELFF,TGTGCCAACCGGGACAGGGCCTTCAACACCGGGGAGCTGTTTTTT
TRBJ2-7,TRBD2,-,15,TRBV5-1,CASSVGLAGGGEQYF,TGCGCCAGCAGCGTCGGACTAGCGGGAGGGGGCGAGCAGTACTTC
TRBJ1-4,-,few,14,TRBV19,CASSGDMRREKLFF,TGTGCCAGTAGTGGGGACATGCGGCGGGAAAAACTGTTTTTT